This T cell receptor (beta chain) appears in the sequencing data of a study of T cell responses to AZD1222 COVID-19 vaccine. Generated by immunoSEQ multiplex PCR, the TCRdb table keeps only in-frame clones and is missing some. The data contain some 84,000 clones, around 90% of them singletons. Trimming removed 5 bases at V and 1 base at J, with 18 bases between. The CDR3 covers 17 residues. Germline V gene sequence: CDR1 LNHDA, CDR2 SQIVND (reference sequence). The chain employs TRBV19 and TRBJ2-1; weak D call: TRBD2 (6 bases). The sequencing here drew on peripheral blood, taken 28 days after the second AZD1222 dose. The source is an adult who received the AZD1222 COVID-19 vaccine. CDR3 DNA: TGTGCCAGTAGTTTGCCCTACGGGACTGGTTCCTACAATGAGCAGTTCTTC. Translation gives CASSLPYGTGSYNEQFF.